The sequence of this T cell receptor beta chain was determined in a study of T cell repertoires and HLA-DP antigens. Study information: Sorted CD137+CD4+ samples averaged roughly 0.2 ug DNA; pre-culture CD4+ samples, 950 to 1,500 ng.

As for this clone: Its specificity is unknown.

Negative selection yielded untouched CD4+ T cells of average about 98% purity. Regarding the study as a whole: Against both alloantigens, CD137+ clonality was similar, roughly 0.42.

Amplification used primers for 54 TRBV and 13 TRBJ segments. This table comes from immunoSEQ multiplex PCR, and its TCRdb copy is limited to in-frame clones, with some not included. The sample shows 55,000 to 80,000 clones, around four fifths of them seen only once. The TCR sequence derives from a man aged 60 to 69 in good health and CMV-seronegative. Material for sequencing was CD4+ T cells from PBMCs.

CDR3 nucleotides: TGCGCCAGCAGTGGGGCGGGGGGGCCGGAGACCCAGTACTTC. Protein sequence: CASSGAGGPETQYF. The V gene is TRBV10-2, the J gene TRBJ2-5; 9 nucleotides align to TRBD2. The CDR3 is 14 residues long. J was trimmed by 5 bases and V by 4 bases; bases with no gene match: 5. The germline gives CDR1 WSHSY, CDR2 SAAADI.